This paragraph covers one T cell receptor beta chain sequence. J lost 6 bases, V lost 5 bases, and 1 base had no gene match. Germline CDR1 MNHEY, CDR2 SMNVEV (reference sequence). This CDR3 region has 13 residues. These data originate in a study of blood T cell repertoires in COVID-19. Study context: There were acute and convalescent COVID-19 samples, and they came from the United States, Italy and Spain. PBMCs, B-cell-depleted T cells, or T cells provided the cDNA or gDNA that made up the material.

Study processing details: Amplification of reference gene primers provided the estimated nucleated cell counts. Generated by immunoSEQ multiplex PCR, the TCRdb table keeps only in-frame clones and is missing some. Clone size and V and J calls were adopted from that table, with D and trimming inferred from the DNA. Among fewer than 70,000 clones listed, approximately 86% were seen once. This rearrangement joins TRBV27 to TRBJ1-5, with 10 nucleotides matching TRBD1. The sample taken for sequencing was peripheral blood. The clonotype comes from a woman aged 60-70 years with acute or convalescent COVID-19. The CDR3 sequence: CASSGTGVQPQHF. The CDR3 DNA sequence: TGTGCCAGCAGTGGGACAGGGGTTCAGCCCCAGCATTTT.